This paragraph covers one T cell receptor (beta chain) sequence. This receptor's antigen is unknown. No much larger clonotype is one base removed from it; base qualities were not supplied. This sample stems from a study of cytomegalovirus exposure and HLA in healthy donors (dated by TCRdb to about 2017). About the full investigation: A later analysis indicated that the roughly 120 validation repertoires were generated on the platform also employed for the approximately 690 repertoires of the first cohort. High-throughput TCR immunosequencing, statistical association of individual TCRs with disease status, and machine learning were combined to predict cytomegalovirus infection status. A separate validation cohort of 100 to 150 different subjects was used in addition to the approximately 640-subject first cohort. The study aimed to test whether cataloging public T cell receptors could reveal signatures of past pathogen exposure.

The library was made by the immunoSEQ multiplex PCR assay. The source study handled its data this way. A statistical classification framework was built to diagnose cytomegalovirus status from the catalog of TCR beta chain sequences. The source is immuneACCESS, and TCRdb retained only in-frame sequences with V and J called. Part of the clones is not carried over; for the studies checked, unresolved V genes explain less than half of this, and the remainder is unexplained. The V and J calls and clone size come from that table; D and trimming were worked out from the DNA. This sample holds about 110,000 clones; approximately 95% were observed only once. The top ten hold 0.67% of the sample. Results and caveats for the whole study, not just this receptor: Of the cluster scores, 85% to 95% were above 0 in a later analysis, which found that TCRs clustered in the first cohort also tended to co-occur in the approximately 120 validation repertoires. The classifier was reported to diagnose cytomegalovirus status with high specificity and sensitivity in both the original cohort and the validation cohort. Three of the identified cytomegalovirus-associated TCR beta chains were confirmed in vitro to be specific for cytomegalovirus antigens. A later analysis had no HLA typing for the validation cohort, so co-occurrence there was scored across all 110 or so repertoires. The study listed 150 to 200 TCR beta chains as associated with cytomegalovirus. It was suggested by the authors that the approach could potentially be generalized to other disease states and immunological phenotypes. Across donors, most TCR sequences were observed very rarely, whereas some public TCRs were present in many individuals.

Taken from the germline V gene, the CDR1 and CDR2 loops are SGHDN and FVKESK. CDR3 length: 17 amino acids, cysteine to phenylalanine. Here the CDR3 DNA is all that survives: 51 bases in frame from base 1. V sheds 2 bases and J sheds 4 bases, leaving 21 bases between their ends. Donors formed part of the validation cohort, which comprised over a hundred subjects and was distinct from the first cohort of 690 or so subjects. This TCR came from a woman under 30 in good health and CMV-seronegative. The sequenced material came from PBMCs. The sequence is built from TRBV14 and TRBJ2-7, with TRBD1 tentatively as D gene (7 bases match). The CDR3 in this case is CASSQQSGGTVTYEQYF. The DNA sequence is TGTGCCAGCAGCCAACAGTCGGGCGGGACAGTCACTTACGAGCAGTACTTC.